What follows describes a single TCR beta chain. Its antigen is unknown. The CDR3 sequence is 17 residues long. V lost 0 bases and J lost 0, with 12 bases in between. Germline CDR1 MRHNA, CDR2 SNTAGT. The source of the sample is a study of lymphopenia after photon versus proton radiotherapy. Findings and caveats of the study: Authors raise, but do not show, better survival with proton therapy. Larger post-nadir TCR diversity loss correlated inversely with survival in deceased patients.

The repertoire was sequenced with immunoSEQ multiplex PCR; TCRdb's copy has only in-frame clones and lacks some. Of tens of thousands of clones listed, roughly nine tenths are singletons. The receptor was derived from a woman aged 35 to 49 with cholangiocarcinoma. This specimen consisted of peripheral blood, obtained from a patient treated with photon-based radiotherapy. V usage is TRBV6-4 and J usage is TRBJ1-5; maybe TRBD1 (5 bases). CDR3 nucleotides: TGTGCCAGCAGTGACTCTATAGGGGTATATAGCAATCAGCCCCAGCATTTT. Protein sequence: CASSDSIGVYSNQPQHF.